Sequencing of this TCR beta chain was carried out in a study of T cell responses to AZD1222 COVID-19 vaccine. At the level of the study: Both about-4-week and about-12-week second-dose recipients were combined. Whole-study findings and limits: Spike was spanned by vaccine-associated CD4 TCRs, with dominance at 160-218 and 743-854. Repertoire sampling occurred only after the peak T cell response. Vaccination with two AZD1222 doses was followed by a rise in Spike-specific TCR breadth and depth.

A remark on this clone: The antigen is undetermined.

Germline trimming cut 5 bases from V and 0 bases from J; bases unmatched to any gene: 16. The CDR3 spans 18 residues. The V gene's germline CDR1 is SGHTA and CDR2 FQGNSA. Here immunoSEQ multiplex PCR was the method, and the copy in TCRdb shows in-frame clones only, minus some. The sample shows 130,000 to 150,000 clones, 90% to 95% of them seen only once. The sample in question was peripheral blood, obtained on day 0 of AZD1222 vaccination. This chain uses TRBV7-2 with TRBJ2-7; 7 nucleotides agree with TRBD1. This sequence originates from an adult in good health. The CDR3: CASSRWIDVGQASYEQYF. CDR3 DNA sequence: TGTGCCAGCAGCCGGTGGATTGACGTTGGACAGGCCTCCTACGAGCAGTACTTC.